This T cell receptor (beta chain) was captured in a study of radiotherapy plus CTLA-4 blockade in lung cancer. Overall study: The study recorded objective responses in roughly 20% of patients and disease control in 31%. Overall study findings and caveats: Alongside interferon-beta, early blood T cell clone dynamics were reportedly the best predictor of response.

It was focal radiation plus CTLA-4 blockade with ipilimumab that patients with chemo-refractory metastatic non-small-cell lung cancer received. The table came from immunoSEQ multiplex PCR; TCRdb's copy has only in-frame clones and leaves some out. The data contain 39,000 or so clones, over 65% of them singletons. Germline V gene sequence: CDR1 SGHAT, CDR2 FQNNGV. Trimming left V 1 base short and J 6 bases short, with 13 bases between. There are 16 residues in the CDR3. Concerning this clone itself: What it binds is not known.

The sequences come from peripheral blood, collected from a patient treated with radiotherapy plus ipilimumab. The TCR sequence derives from a human donor with non-small cell lung cancer who had stable disease on radiotherapy plus ipilimumab. This rearrangement joins TRBV11-2 to TRBJ1-6; D gene uncertain. CDR3 DNA sequence: TGTGCCAGCAGCTTAGCCTCCGGTGCTGTTAATTCACCCCTCCACTTT. This translates into CASSLASGAVNSPLHF.